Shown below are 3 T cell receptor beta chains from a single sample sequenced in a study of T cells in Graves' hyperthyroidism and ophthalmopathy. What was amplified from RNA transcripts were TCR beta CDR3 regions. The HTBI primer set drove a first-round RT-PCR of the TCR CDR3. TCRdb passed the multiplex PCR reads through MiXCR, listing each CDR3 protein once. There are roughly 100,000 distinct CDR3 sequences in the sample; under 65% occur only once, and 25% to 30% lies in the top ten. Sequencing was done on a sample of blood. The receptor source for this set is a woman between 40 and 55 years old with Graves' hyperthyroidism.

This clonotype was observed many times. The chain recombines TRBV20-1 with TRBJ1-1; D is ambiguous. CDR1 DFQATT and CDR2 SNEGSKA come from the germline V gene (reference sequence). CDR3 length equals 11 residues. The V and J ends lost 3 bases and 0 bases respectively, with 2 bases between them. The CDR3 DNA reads TGCAGTGCTAGCCTGAACACTGAAGCTTTCTTT. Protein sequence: CSASLNTEAFF.

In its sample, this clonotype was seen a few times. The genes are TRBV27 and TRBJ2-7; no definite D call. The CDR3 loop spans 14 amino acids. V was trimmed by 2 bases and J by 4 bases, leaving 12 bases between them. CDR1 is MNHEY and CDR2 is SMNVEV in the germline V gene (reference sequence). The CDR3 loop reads CASSLGRAGYEQYF. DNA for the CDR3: TGTGCCAGCAGTTTAGGCCGGGCCGGGTACGAGCAGTACTTC.

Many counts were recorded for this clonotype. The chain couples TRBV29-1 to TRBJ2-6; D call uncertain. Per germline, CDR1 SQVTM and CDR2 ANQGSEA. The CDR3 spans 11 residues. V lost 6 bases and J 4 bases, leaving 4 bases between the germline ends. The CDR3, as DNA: TGCAGCGTACAGGGGGCCAACGTCCTGACTTTC. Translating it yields CSVQGANVLTF.